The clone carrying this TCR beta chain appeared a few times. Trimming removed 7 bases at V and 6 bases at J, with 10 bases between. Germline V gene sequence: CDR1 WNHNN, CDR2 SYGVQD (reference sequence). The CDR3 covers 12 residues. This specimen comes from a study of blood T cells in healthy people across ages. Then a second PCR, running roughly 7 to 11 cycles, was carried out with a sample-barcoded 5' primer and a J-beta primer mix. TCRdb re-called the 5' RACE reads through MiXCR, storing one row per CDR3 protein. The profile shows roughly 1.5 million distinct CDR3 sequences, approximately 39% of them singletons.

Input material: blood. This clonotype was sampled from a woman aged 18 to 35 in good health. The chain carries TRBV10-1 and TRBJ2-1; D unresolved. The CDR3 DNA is TGCGCCAGCACTTTTAGCAGCAATGAGCAGTTCTTC. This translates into CASTFSSNEQFF.